One T cell receptor (beta chain) is described in this entry. This receptor's antigen is unknown. Base qualities are missing; no much larger clone stands one base away. The cohort consisted of 600 to 700 healthy bone marrow donors. At the time of sampling, all cohort members were nominally healthy, though unrecorded immune exposures were likely present. The donor was CMV seronegative and was included in the group of around 320 seronegative cohort members. Every donor gave a peripheral blood sample, and the peripheral blood mononuclear cells from that sample were used for TCR beta sequencing. The Qiagen DNeasy Blood Extraction Kit was used to extract genomic DNA from the blood cell samples. The data derive from a study of cytomegalovirus exposure and HLA in healthy donors (dated by TCRdb to about 2017). For the wider study: In an earlier analysis of some 550 of the donors, 276 Gb of sequence data and some 120 million unique TCR beta sequences from 180 million or so T cells were reported. An early release that covered around 590 HLA-typed donors contained around 300 gigabases of sequencing data and some 87 million unique TCR sequences. Among the roughly 400 genotyped donors, under 90% belonged to the genetic ancestry cluster associated with self-reported Caucasian donors. The study aimed to test whether cataloging public T cell receptors could reveal signatures of past pathogen exposure. Using immunosequencing, the study profiled T cell repertoires from some 670 subjects and related those repertoires to cytomegalovirus serostatus. In addition to the first cohort of approximately 670 subjects, a separate validation cohort of 100 to 150 different subjects was used. The study combined high-throughput TCR immunosequencing, statistical association of individual TCRs with disease status, and machine learning to predict cytomegalovirus infection status. In a later analysis, previously published TCR beta repertoires from 550 to 700 donors were re-analyzed and high-resolution HLA genotyping was added so that TCR occurrence patterns could be studied. The later analysis used no new phenotypic data to find candidate immune exposures, relying instead on TCR beta sequences and their occurrence across donors. An earlier analysis of fewer than 700 of the donors applied high-throughput TCR beta sequencing to assess whether each TCR beta V gene segment acted as functional or pseudogenic. Donor age, sex, ethnicity and CMV serostatus were compiled alongside the repertoire data. A later genetic analysis used genome-wide SNP genotypes for about 60% of the roughly 670 donors, treating that subset as a discovery cohort. Every discovery cohort repertoire had been produced on one sequencing platform. Class I and class II HLA loci were covered by the typing at four-digit resolution. The number of typed donors differed by locus: about 620-640 for A, B, C, DRB1 and DQB1; 500 to 550 for DQA1; some 610 for DPA1; and 450 to 480 for DPB1. Several DR-DQ haplotypes were handled as single units for association and clustering because linkage in the cohort was strong. Among several hundred genotyped donors of the cohort, an average of approximately 220,000 unique TCR beta nucleotide sequences was sequenced per donor, of which roughly 17% were non-productive.

Library preparation employed the immunoSEQ multiplex PCR assay. A mixture of 60 forward primers for TCR Vbeta segments and 13 reverse primers for TCR Jbeta segments was used in the multiplex PCR. Amplification of the CDR3 region of rearranged TCR beta genes was performed with a multiplex PCR assay on genomic DNA. The Illumina HiSeq System was used to sequence the amplified TCR beta libraries as 87-base-pair reads. For the original study's pipeline: A later analysis tallied about 77 million unique TCR beta chains across the approximately 670 repertoires, and approximately 11 million of those chains were shared by two or more donors. To remove PCR and sequencing errors, raw reads were error-corrected and collapsed into unique sequences using a nearest-neighbor algorithm that merged closely related sequences. V, D and J gene segments were assigned by aligning CDR3 sequences to IMGT reference sequences. For a sequence to be retained, a match of at least six nucleotides to both a V gene segment and a J gene segment was required. Rearrangements were classified as productive when the CDR3 lacked stop codons and remained in frame with V and J, and all other rearrangements were classified as non-productive. Following IMGT convention, CDR3 was defined as the stretch from the second conserved V-encoded cysteine to the conserved J-encoded phenylalanine. In an earlier analysis of around 570 of the donors, sequences lacking an unambiguous match to a single V gene segment were excluded. In an earlier analysis of approximately 610 of the donors, V segments were called functional above 56.7% productive rearrangements and were called segregating when the between-donor standard deviation exceeded 5%. To diagnose cytomegalovirus status from the catalog of TCR beta chain sequences, a statistical classification framework was built. A later analysis assigned V and J genes by comparing TCR nucleotide sequences with IMGT/GENE-DB human TR gene sequences. Using the TCRdist pipeline, a later analysis assigned CDR3 sequences along with most-parsimonious VDJ recombination scenarios. In a later analysis, each TCR beta chain was defined by its CDR3 amino acid sequence together with its V-gene family, and reads without a unique V-gene family were excluded. As a way to deal with suspected cross-contamination and a sequencing artifact, a later analysis dropped 450 to 600 nucleotide sequences that were highly shared and had low generation probability. In a later analysis, a clonal expansion index for each public chain was calculated from normalized within-repertoire ranks of inferred template counts. In a later analysis, generation probabilities were computed using a VDJ recombination model fitted to out-of-frame rearrangements, and the results were checked against IGoR. A later analysis scored TCR-TCR, TCR-HLA and TCR-CMV co-occurrence with hypergeometric tests, applying a repertoire-size bias correction to TCR pairs. A later analysis estimated false discovery rates by permuting HLA or CMV assignments 20 times. In a later analysis, co-occurring TCRs were grouped with DBSCAN, and TCRdist sequence similarity was added when clustering was performed within HLA-allele-positive subsets. Co-occurrence clustering excluded repertoires with fewer than 30,000 or more than 120,000 public chains, plus five with anomalous nucleotide sharing. TCRdb retrieved this table from immuneACCESS and kept in-frame rearrangements only. Not all clones are present; in checked studies, unresolved V genes account for under half, and no reason is known for the remainder. The V and J calls and clone size are taken from that table; D and trimming were inferred from the DNA. Within this sample are under 200,000 clones, with roughly 80% of them counted one time only. The ten largest make up roughly 3% of the sample.

CDR1 and CDR2, looked up from the germline V gene, are ENHRY and SYGVKD. The CDR3 holds 15 amino acids from the cysteine to the phenylalanine. The DNA shown is the 45-base CDR3, in frame from base 1. Relative to germline, V is 3 bases shorter and J is 3 bases shorter, with 13 bases between their ends. What the study reported, not specific to this receptor: An association between a missense DCLRE1C variant and V-gene and J-gene trimming of TCR beta chains was found in a later genetic analysis and replicated in an independent cohort. In vitro tests confirmed that a few of the cytomegalovirus-associated TCR beta chains recognize cytomegalovirus antigens. According to a later genetic analysis, donors in an Asian-associated ancestry cluster had fewer N-insertions in productive TCRs than the approximately 650-donor mean. HLA typing was unavailable for some donors at each locus, so association tests used only the typed subset. Only TCR beta chains were sequenced in this cohort, and the absence of alpha or paired-chain data limited detectable features. In the study, some 160 TCR beta chains were listed as associated with cytomegalovirus. In a later analysis, TCR association rates were found to vary across HLA loci, with the most associated TCRs seen for DRB1 alleles and the fewest for HLA-C alleles. An earlier analysis of around 540 of the donors showed that most TCR beta V segments appeared in productive rearrangements either about 90% or about 30% of the time, which broadly matched IMGT annotations. A later analysis found that most CMV-associated TCR beta chains appeared HLA-restricted, with HLA associations seemingly driven largely by CMV exposure. At a false discovery rate of 0.05, a later analysis linked 16,951 TCR beta sequences to specific HLA alleles. The sequencing pipeline was judged likely to have produced a cluster of highly shared sequence variants as a technical artifact. Immune exposure information for the cohort was limited to CMV serostatus. A later analysis found that HLA-associated TCR beta chains were more clonally expanded and had lower generation probabilities than equally common non-associated chains. Sequencing depth was assumed to be roughly uniform across donors in the presence/absence analyses, though that assumption may not hold. The classifier was reported to diagnose cytomegalovirus status with high specificity and sensitivity in both the original cohort and the validation cohort. It was suggested by the authors that the approach could potentially be generalized to other disease states and immunological phenotypes. A further reported finding was that TCR beta sequences accurately predicted the HLA-A and HLA-B alleles for most subjects in the first cohort. Most TCR sequences were seen in very few donors, while some public TCRs were found in many individuals. Some IMGT-functional V segments, including TRBV6-2 and TRBV6-3, could not be told apart with the 87-base-pair reads, so those segments were excluded. Linkage disequilibrium might explain the correlated functional status among segregating V segments, but an unknown experimental factor could not be ruled out. Assigning TCR associations to individual alleles was difficult when HLA alleles, especially DR and DQ, strongly co-occurred. Because counts were too low, seventeen rarely observed V segments, including chromosome 9 orphons, were left out of the earlier analysis of 500 to 650 of the donors. According to a later analysis, parvovirus B19, influenza, CMV and Epstein-Barr virus appeared linked to several top co-occurrence clusters.

Input material: PBMCs. Recombination joined TRBV10-3 with TRBJ2-3; TRBD2 is perhaps the D gene, given 5 matching bases. The receptor comes from a female donor in good health and CMV-seronegative. The DNA sequence reads TGTGCCATCAGTGAAGTGGGAGATGGTACAGATACGCAGTATTTT. Its translation reads: CAISEVGDGTDTQYF.